This T cell receptor beta chain was observed in a study of human T cells and chemical hapten exposure. Background on the study: DPC 0.01% went on the upper back by patch test, with reading at 6 days.

The CDR3 is 14 amino acids. Between the trimmed V and J ends, which lost 5 bases and 4 bases, there was a span of 11 bases. Per the germline V gene, CDR1 is SGHTA and CDR2 is FQGNSA. This clonotype was seen repeatedly, ten times or more. What it binds is unknown. Stated time point: patch test 2, 6 weeks after DPC sensitization. Treatment noted: therapeutic diphenylcyclopropenone sensitization with weekly scalp DPC. Points from the study as a whole: A positive correlation with patch test score was shown by PT1 expanded TCR counts.

Single cDNA molecules in the library carried unique molecular identifiers attached during preparation. TCRdb fed the RACE reads into MiXCR, producing one record per CDR3 protein. The sample shows tens of thousands of distinct CDR3 sequences, 11% of them seen only once. The origin of this receptor is a man in his forties or fifties with alopecia areata. Some clones in this sample may be carry-over from other donors' samples. The chain recombines TRBV7-2 with TRBJ1-4; D is unresolved. Sequencing used whole blood, obtained in connection with sensitization to the hapten diphenylcyclopropenone (DPC). The chain's CDR3 is CASSLYGDNEKLFF. The CDR3 coding sequence is TGTGCCAGCAGCCTATACGGGGATAATGAAAAACTGTTTTTT.